This TCR beta chain was recorded in a study of long-term antiretroviral therapy in people with HIV (dated by TCRdb to about 2022). Concerning the study at large: Collection of the earliest samples took place about a decade ahead of the 2015 WHO recommendation for immediate ART, at a time when ART was typically delayed until CD4 counts fell. No cross-contamination during QIAcube processing was shown when test extractions of a monoclonal T-cell line were performed alongside about 33 polyclonal samples. Of the roughly 31 participants with HIV, 10 to 11 were female. From some 30 adults with confirmed HIV infection, the cohort provided fewer than 200 cryopreserved PBMC samples, gathered serially across a mean of approximately six years (range 1-12). This retrospective serial study examined whether starting ART and sustained HIV suppression were associated with changes in the composition and diversity of the TRB repertoire in peripheral blood.

To be included, a participant needed at least one PBMC sample from before ART initiation plus at least two post-ART samples. All participants with HIV were treated in the United States of America. Before DNA extraction, cryopreserved samples of about 0.95-11 million PBMC were thawed and then washed. At the time of the earliest PBMC sample for each participant with HIV, ages ranged from about 23 to 60 years. Per participant, PBMC samples came from 1-4 timepoints prior to ART initiation and 2-8 timepoints following ART initiation, for a median of 7 samples. For every participant, serial HIV viral load, CD4+ T-cell count, ART history and demographic data were obtained. Genomic DNA was extracted from unsorted PBMC with a Qiagen kit on a QIAcube, processed in batches of 12 samples. Turning to this clone: Its antigen remains undetermined. Base qualities are not provided; no much larger clone lies one nucleotide away.

Sequencing of the TRB variable region was done with the immunoSEQ hsTCRB v3.0 assay at survey level resolution. TRB sequencing targeted a depth of about 40,000-55,000 T-cell genomes per sample. Pooled TRB libraries were sequenced on an Illumina MiSeq with a v3 150-cycle kit. Per the source publication's procedure: Repertoire analysis ran in R within a reproducible Nextflow workflow covering QC, data transformation and analysis. LymphoSeq2, an R package for exploring AIRR-Seq data, was used to implement custom analyses. Four samples yielding fewer than 5000 total TRB sequences were excluded, leaving approximately 190 analyzed HIV repertoires. Among the 180 to 200 HIV repertoires that were kept, 59 were collected before ART initiation and more than 120 were collected after ART initiation. Each repertoire was downsampled to 5000 TRB nucleotide sequences, and summary statistics were averaged across 100 downsampling iterations. TRB sequences were retained for analysis only if CDR3 regions of at least seven amino acids were present. Diversity was measured with a Shannon entropy-derived clonality score and the Gini coefficient. In repertoire networks, the top 5000 CDR3 amino acid sequences were linked whenever an edit distance of one separated two sequences. GLIPH2 predicted antigen specificity groups and MHC restriction for TRB CDR3 amino acid sequences. To flag known CMV, EBV, HIV or tissue antigen associations, CDR3 amino acid sequences were matched against VDJdb and McPAS-TCR. Pre-ART, post-ART and control groups were compared with Wilcoxon signed-rank tests and Holm-Bonferroni correction. TCRdb retrieved this table from immuneACCESS and kept in-frame rearrangements only. Not all clones are present; in checked studies, unresolved V genes account for under half, and no reason is known for the remainder. The V and J calls and clone size were taken over from that table, and D and trimming were inferred from the DNA. The sample table lists tens of thousands of clones, under 90% of them with a count of one. Of the sample, around 3.2% falls within the top ten clones.

Study-wide findings and limitations: Unsorted PBMC were profiled instead of sorted CD4+ and CD8+ T cells because pre-ART samples had limited cell numbers. Starting ART was linked to a significant rise in TRB diversity, yet even with long-term ART the diversity remained significantly lower than in transplant donor controls. Since PBMC availability was limited, sequencing covered only the TCR beta chain, with no alpha chain pairing. Inferences about post-ART repertoire changes were limited because no data were available on ART adherence, viral resistance or therapy changes. Expanded TRB clones identified before ART initiation dominated the repertoire across all time points, though the dominance fluctuated and decreased in many PLHIV after ART. Compared with controls, HIV repertoires had narrower CDR3 length ranges, and the network structure pointed to an antigen-experienced repertoire that shifted only slightly toward naive after ART. Samples dated from the mid-2000s to the late 2010s, and the ART regimens used may be less effective than current ones.

This clonotype originated in a young woman with HIV. Sequencing used unsorted PBMCs, obtained 0.8 years after starting antiretroviral therapy.

CDR3 loop: CASSPAGVKTQYF. Read as DNA, the sequence is TGTGCCAGCAGCCCTGCGGGAGTAAAGACCCAGTACTTC. Recombination linked TRBV7-9 to TRBJ2-5; the junction holds 7 bases that match TRBD2. The germline V gene (reference sequence) provides CDR1 SEHNR and CDR2 FQNEAQ. From the cysteine through the phenylalanine, the CDR3 covers 13 amino acids. CDR3 DNA only is kept here, 39 bases in frame from base 1. The germline V and J ends show losses of 5 bases and 6 bases respectively, and no gene match explains 6 bases of the junction.